Many counts were recorded for the clone carrying this T cell receptor (beta chain). This entry is derived from a study of regulatory T cells in long-lasting Graves disease. Study details: Recently diagnosed Graves' patients had received antithyroid drugs for under 3 months.

The CDR3 has 11 residues. The V gene lost 2 bases and the J gene lost 2 bases, with 3 bases spanning the gap. The germline gives CDR1 DFQATT, CDR2 SNEGSKA (reference sequence). Stated time point: newly diagnosed GD, antithyroid drugs for less than 3 months. Preparation of the TCR library used RNA extracted from PBMCs. Clinicians diagnosed Graves' disease using American Thyroid Association guidelines. Construction of the TCR beta libraries employed iRepertoire HTBI primers in conjunction with Arm-PCR of CDR3 regions. Original processing methods: Spanning all samples, the identified segments comprised around 62 TRBV and about 13 TRBJ. TCRdb independently ran MiXCR on the multiplex PCR reads; one entry per CDR3 protein. The V and J calls and clone size are TCRdb's, not the authors'. The table lists fewer than 550,000 distinct CDR3 sequences, 16% of them singletons, with about 23% in the top ten. These data also formed part of another study, on T cells in Graves' hyperthyroidism and ophthalmopathy.

The TCR was taken from a woman in her late teens or twenties with Graves disease. The genes are TRBV20-1 and TRBJ1-1; unclear D gene. The sequencing here drew on peripheral blood mononuclear cells (PBMCs), taken at new diagnosis, from a patient treated with antithyroid drugs. The CDR3 loop reads CSARPNTEAFF. DNA for the CDR3: TGCAGTGCTAGACCCAACACTGAAGCTTTCTTT.